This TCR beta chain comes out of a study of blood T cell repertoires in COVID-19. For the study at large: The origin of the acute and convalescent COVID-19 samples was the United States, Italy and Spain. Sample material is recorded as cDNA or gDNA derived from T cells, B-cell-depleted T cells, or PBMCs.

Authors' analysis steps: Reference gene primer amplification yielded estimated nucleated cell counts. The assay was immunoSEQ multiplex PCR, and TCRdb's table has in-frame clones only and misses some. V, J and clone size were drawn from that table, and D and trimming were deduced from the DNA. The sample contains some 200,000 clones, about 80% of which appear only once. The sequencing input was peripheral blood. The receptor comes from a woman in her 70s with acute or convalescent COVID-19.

CDR3 sequence: CASSQVSGPHEQYF. As DNA, the CDR3 is TGTGCCAGCAGCCAAGTCAGTGGCCCCCACGAGCAGTACTTC. This sequence joins TRBV4-2 and TRBJ2-7, with D unresolved. V was pared by 1 base and J by 5 bases, with 12 bases between. This CDR3 contains 14 residues. CDR1 is LGHNA, CDR2 YNFKEQ, per germline.